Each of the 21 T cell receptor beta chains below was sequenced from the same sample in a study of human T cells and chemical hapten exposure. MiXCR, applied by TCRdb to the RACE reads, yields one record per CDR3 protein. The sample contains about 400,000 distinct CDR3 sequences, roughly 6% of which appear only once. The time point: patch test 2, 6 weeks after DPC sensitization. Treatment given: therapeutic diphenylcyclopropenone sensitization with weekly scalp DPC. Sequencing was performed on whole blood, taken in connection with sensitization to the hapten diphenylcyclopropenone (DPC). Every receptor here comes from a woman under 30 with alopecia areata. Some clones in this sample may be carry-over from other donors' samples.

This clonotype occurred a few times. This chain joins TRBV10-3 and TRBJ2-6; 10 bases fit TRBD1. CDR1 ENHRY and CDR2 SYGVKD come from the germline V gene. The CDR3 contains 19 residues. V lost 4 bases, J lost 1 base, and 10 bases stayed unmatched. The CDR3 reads CAISGDSGQGTSGANVLTF. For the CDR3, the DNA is TGTGCCATCAGTGGTGACTCGGGACAGGGGACTTCTGGGGCCAACGTCCTGACTTTC.

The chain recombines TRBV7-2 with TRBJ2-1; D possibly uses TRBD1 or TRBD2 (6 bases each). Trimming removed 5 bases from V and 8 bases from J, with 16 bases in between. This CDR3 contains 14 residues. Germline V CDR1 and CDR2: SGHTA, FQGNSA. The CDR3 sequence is CASSPGRGPYEQFF. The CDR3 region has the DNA TGTGCCAGCAGCCCTGGACGGGGGCCCTATGAGCAGTTCTTC.

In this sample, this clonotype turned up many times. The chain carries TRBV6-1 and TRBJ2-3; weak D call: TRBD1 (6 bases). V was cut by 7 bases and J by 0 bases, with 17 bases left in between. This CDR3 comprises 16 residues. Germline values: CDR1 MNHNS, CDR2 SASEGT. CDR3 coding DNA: TGTGCCAGCACCTCTGATCCGGACAGCAGCACAGATACGCAGTATTTT. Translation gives CASTSDPDSSTDTQYF.

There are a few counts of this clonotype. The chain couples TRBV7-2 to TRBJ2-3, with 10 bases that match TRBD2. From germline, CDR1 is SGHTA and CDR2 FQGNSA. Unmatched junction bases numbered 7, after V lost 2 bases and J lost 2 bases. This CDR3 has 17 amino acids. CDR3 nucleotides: TGTGCCAGCAGCTTATGGCCTAGCGGGGGAGTCACAGATACGCAGTATTTT. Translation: CASSLWPSGGVTDTQYF.

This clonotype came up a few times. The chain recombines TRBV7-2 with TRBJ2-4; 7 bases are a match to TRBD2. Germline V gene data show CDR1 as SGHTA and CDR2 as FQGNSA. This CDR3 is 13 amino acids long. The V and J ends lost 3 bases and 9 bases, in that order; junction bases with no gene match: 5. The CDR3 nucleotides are TGTGCCAGCAGCTTCACTAGCGTCCCCATTCAGTACTTC. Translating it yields CASSFTSVPIQYF.

CDR3 residues: CASSPTPGTGFNYGYTF. The DNA of the CDR3 is TGTGCCAGCAGTCCGACTCCGGGGACAGGGTTTAACTATGGCTACACCTTC. The chain carries TRBV12-3 or TRBV12-4 and TRBJ1-2, with 9 bases that match TRBD1. Germline trimming cut 5 bases from V and 1 base from J; bases unmatched to any gene: 11. The length of the CDR3 is 17 residues.

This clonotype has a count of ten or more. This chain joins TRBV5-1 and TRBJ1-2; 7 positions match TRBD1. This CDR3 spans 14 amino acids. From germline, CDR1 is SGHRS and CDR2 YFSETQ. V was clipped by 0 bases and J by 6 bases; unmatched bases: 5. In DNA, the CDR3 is TGCGCCAGCAGCTTGGACAGGGGATCCCATGGCTACACCTTC. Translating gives CASSLDRGSHGYTF.

In DNA form, the CDR3 reads TGTGCCAGCAGGTTTGCCCCGACAGGATTTGGGCCACTTTCGGGCTACACCTTC. Its protein is CASRFAPTGFGPLSGYTF. This chain links TRBV6-1 with TRBJ1-2; D possibly corresponds to TRBD1 (6 bases). Germline CDR1 is MNHNS and CDR2 is SASEGT. V dropped 6 bases and J dropped 8 bases, with 31 bases sitting between them. The CDR3 covers 18 residues.

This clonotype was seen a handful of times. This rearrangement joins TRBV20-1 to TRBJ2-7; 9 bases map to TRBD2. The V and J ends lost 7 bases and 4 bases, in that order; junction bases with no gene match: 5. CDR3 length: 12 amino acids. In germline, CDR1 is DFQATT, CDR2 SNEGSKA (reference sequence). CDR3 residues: CSVGAGGYEQYF. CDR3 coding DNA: TGCAGTGTAGGAGCGGGGGGATACGAGCAGTACTTC.

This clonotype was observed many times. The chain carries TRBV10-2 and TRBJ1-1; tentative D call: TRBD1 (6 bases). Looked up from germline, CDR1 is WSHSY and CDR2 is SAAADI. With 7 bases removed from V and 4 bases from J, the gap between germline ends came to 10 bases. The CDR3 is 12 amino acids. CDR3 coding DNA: TGCGCCAGCAACTCAGGGGTCACTGAAGCTTTCTTT. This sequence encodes CASNSGVTEAFF.

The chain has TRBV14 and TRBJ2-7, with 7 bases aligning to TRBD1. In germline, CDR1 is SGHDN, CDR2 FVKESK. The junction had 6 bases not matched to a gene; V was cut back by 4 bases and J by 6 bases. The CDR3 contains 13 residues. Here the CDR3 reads CASSRDRVAEQYF. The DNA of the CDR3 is TGTGCCAGCAGCCGAGACAGGGTAGCCGAGCAGTACTTC.

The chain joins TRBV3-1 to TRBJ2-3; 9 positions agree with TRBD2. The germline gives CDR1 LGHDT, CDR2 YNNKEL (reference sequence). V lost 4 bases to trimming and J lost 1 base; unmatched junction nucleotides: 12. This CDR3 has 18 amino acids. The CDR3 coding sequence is TGTGCCAGCAGCCCCCCCGGTGCGGAGCGGGGGGGCACAGATACGCAGTATTTT. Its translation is CASSPPGAERGGTDTQYF.

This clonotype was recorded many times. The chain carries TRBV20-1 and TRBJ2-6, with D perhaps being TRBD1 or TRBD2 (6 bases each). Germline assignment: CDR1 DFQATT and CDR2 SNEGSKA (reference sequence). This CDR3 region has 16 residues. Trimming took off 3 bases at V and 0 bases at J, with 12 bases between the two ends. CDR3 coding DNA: TGCAGTGCTAGCACGGGGGCCTTCTCTGGGGCCAACGTCCTGACTTTC. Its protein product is CSASTGAFSGANVLTF.

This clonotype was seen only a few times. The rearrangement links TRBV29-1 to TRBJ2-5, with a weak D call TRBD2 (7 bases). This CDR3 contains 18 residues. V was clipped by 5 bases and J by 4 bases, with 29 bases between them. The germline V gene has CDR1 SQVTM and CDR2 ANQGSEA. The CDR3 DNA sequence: TGCAGCGTTTACTCCTTGGTTTGGGGGGGGCGACTTCGAGAGACCCAGTACTTC. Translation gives CSVYSLVWGGRLRETQYF.

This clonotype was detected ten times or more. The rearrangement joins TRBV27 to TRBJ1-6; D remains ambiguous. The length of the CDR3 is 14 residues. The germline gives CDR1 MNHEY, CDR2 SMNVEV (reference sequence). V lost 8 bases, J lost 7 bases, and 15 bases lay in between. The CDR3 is CASGGGRINSPLHF. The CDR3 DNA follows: TGTGCCAGCGGAGGAGGCAGGATAAATTCACCCCTCCACTTT.

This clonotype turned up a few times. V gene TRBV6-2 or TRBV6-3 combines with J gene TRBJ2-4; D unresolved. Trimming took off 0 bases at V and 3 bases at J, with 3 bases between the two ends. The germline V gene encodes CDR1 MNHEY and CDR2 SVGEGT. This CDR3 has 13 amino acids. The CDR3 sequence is CASSYSNKNIQYF. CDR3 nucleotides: TGTGCCAGCAGTTACTCGAACAAAAACATTCAGTACTTC.

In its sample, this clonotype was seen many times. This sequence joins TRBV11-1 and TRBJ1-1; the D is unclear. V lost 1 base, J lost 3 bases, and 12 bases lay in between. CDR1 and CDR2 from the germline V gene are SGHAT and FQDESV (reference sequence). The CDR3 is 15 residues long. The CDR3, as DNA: TGTGCCAGCAGCTTAGGAGGACGGACGTACACTGAAGCTTTCTTT. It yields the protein CASSLGGRTYTEAFF.

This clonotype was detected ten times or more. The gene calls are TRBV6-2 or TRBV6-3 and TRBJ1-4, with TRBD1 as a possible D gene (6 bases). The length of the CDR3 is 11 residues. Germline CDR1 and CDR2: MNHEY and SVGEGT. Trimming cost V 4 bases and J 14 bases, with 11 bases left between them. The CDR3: CASSLNDRLFF. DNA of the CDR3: TGTGCCAGCAGTTTGAACGACAGGCTGTTTTTT.

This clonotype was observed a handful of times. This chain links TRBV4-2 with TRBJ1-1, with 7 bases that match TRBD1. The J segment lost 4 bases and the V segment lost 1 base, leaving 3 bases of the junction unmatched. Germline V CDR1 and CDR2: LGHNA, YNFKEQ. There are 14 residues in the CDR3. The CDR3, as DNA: TGTGCCAGCAGCCAAGGGGACAGACTCACTGAAGCTTTCTTT. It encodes CASSQGDRLTEAFF.

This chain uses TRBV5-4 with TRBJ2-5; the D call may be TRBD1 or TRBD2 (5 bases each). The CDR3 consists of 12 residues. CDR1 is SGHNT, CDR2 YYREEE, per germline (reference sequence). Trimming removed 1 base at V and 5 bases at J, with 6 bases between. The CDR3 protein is CASSLRDETQYF. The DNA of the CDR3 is TGTGCCAGCAGCTTGAGGGACGAGACCCAGTACTTC.

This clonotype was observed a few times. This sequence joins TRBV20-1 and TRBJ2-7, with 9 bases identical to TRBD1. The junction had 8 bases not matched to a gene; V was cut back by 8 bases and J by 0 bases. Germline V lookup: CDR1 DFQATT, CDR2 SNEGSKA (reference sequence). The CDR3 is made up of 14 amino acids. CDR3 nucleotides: TGCAGTCCAGGACAGGGGAGAGGCTCCTACGAGCAGTACTTC. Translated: CSPGQGRGSYEQYF.